Shown below are 27 T cell receptor beta chains from a single sample sequenced in a study of cytomegalovirus exposure and HLA in healthy donors. Produced via immunoSEQ multiplex PCR; TCRdb's table is partial and in-frame only. The sample lists roughly 220,000 clones; under 95% were seen once. Sequencing was done on a sample of PBMCs. These TCRs come from a woman aged 18 to 35 in good health and CMV-seronegative.

The CDR3 reads CASSFGLAGGPNTGELFF. DNA of the CDR3: TGTGCCAGCAGCTTTGGGCTAGCGGGAGGGCCGAACACCGGGGAGCTGTTTTTT. This chain joins TRBV5-4 and TRBJ2-2; 12 bases fit TRBD2. Germline values: CDR1 SGHNT, CDR2 YYREEE (reference sequence). The CDR3 has 18 amino acids. Trimming at V came to 2 bases and at J to 0 bases, leaving 5 bases not matched to a gene.

This chain links TRBV4-1 with TRBJ1-2, with D possibly TRBD1 on 5 matching bases. The CDR3 has 15 residues. Germline CDR1 MGHRA, CDR2 YSYEKL. Trimming pared 1 base from V and 7 bases from J, leaving 16 bases between. This chain's CDR3 is CASSQVSGGEVGYTF. The CDR3 DNA follows: TGCGCCAGCAGCCAAGTATCGGGGGGGGAAGTTGGCTACACCTTC.

This chain joins TRBV6-6 and TRBJ1-2, with 9 bases matching TRBD1. V was pared by 6 bases and J by 6 bases, with 11 bases of the junction left unmatched. The CDR3 totals 15 residues. CDR1 is MNHNY and CDR2 is SVGAGI in the germline V gene (reference sequence). CDR3 nucleotide sequence: TGTGCCAGCAGATCAGGAGGGACAGGGAACGATGGCTACACCTTC. This codes for CASRSGGTGNDGYTF.

The chain couples TRBV19 to TRBJ2-2; 7 nucleotides line up with TRBD1. The CDR3 is 14 residues long. With 9 bases clipped from V and 3 bases from J, the junction kept 7 bases outside the gene matches. Germline values: CDR1 LNHDA, CDR2 SQIVND (reference sequence). The DNA of the CDR3 is TGTGCCAGCGGAAGACAGGGTGACACCGGGGAGCTGTTTTTT. Encoded protein: CASGRQGDTGELFF. Variable domain in full (rest from reference TRBV19 and TRBJ2-2): DGGITQSPKYLFRKEGQNVTLSCEQNLNHDAMYWYRQDPGQGLRLIYYSQIVNDFQKGDIAEGYSVSREKKESFPLTVTSAQKNPTAFYLCASGRQGDTGELFFGEGSRLTVL.

V usage is TRBV4-1 and J usage is TRBJ1-4; D may be TRBD1 (5 bases). V dropped 4 bases and J dropped 0 bases, with 6 bases sitting between them. From germline, CDR1 is MGHRA and CDR2 YSYEKL. The CDR3 spans 14 residues. CDR3 nucleotide sequence: TGCGCCAGCAGCCGGGGCTCAACTAATGAAAAACTGTTTTTT. It yields the protein CASSRGSTNEKLFF.

V gene TRBV30 combines with J gene TRBJ2-1, with TRBD2 matching 13 bases. Per the germline V gene, CDR1 is GTSNPN and CDR2 is SVGIG (reference sequence). Unmatched junction bases numbered 4, after V lost 5 bases and J lost 3 bases. The CDR3 consists of 15 residues. The CDR3 reads CAWGGLAGYYNEQFF. Here the CDR3 DNA reads TGTGCCTGGGGGGGACTAGCGGGGTACTACAATGAGCAGTTCTTC.

V usage is TRBV4-2 and J usage is TRBJ1-1; D is ambiguous. The V end was cut by 4 bases, the J end by 1 base, with 10 bases between. The CDR3 covers 14 residues. The germline V gene has CDR1 LGHNA and CDR2 YNFKEQ. The CDR3 is CASSPRVSNTEAFF. The CDR3 coding sequence is TGTGCCAGCAGCCCGCGTGTTTCGAACACTGAAGCTTTCTTT.

The rearrangement joins TRBV25-1 to TRBJ2-2; no reliable D call. V lost 6 bases, J lost 3 bases, and 14 bases lay in between. The CDR3 loop spans 15 amino acids. Germline CDR1 MGHDK, CDR2 SYGVNS. For the CDR3, the DNA is TGTGCCAGCAGCGCCCTCGGAGATGACACCGGGGAGCTGTTTTTT. This codes for CASSALGDDTGELFF.

The CDR3 is CASRETGAVTGELFF. As DNA, the CDR3 is TGCGCCAGTAGGGAGACAGGGGCTGTAACCGGGGAGCTGTTTTTT. The J gene is TRBJ2-2, the V gene TRBV5-1, with 8 bases fitting TRBD1. This CDR3 spans 15 amino acids. With V trimmed by 8 bases and J by 5 bases, 11 bases remained unmatched. Per the germline V gene, CDR1 is SGHRS and CDR2 is YFSETQ.

The chain combines TRBV27 with TRBJ2-4; 11 bases agree with TRBD1. This CDR3 comprises 15 residues. In germline, CDR1 is MNHEY, CDR2 SMNVEV (reference sequence). Losses at the gene ends were 0 bases for V and 9 bases for J; bases not matched to a gene: 4. CDR3 nucleotide sequence: TGTGCCAGCAGTTTATCGGGACAGGGGGGGCGCATTCAGTACTTC. Translation: CASSLSGQGGRIQYF.

The chain combines TRBV19 with TRBJ2-7; no firm D call. In germline, CDR1 is LNHDA, CDR2 SQIVND (reference sequence). This CDR3 region has 14 residues. V lost 10 bases to trimming and J lost 2 bases, with 18 bases between them. CDR3 in DNA: TGTGCCACTCTATATCCCCCTTGCCCCTACGAGCAGTACTTC. This codes for CATLYPPCPYEQYF.

The chain combines TRBV18 with TRBJ2-3; TRBD2 aligns across 12 bases. With 3 bases clipped from V and 1 base from J, the junction kept 2 bases outside the gene matches. Per germline, CDR1 KGHSH and CDR2 LQKENI. CDR3 length equals 16 residues. The chain's CDR3 is CASSPLAGGGTDTQYF. CDR3 bases: TGTGCCAGCTCACCCCTAGCGGGAGGGGGCACAGATACGCAGTATTTT.

The rearrangement joins TRBV2 to TRBJ1-3; D possibly corresponds to TRBD1 (6 bases). This CDR3 region has 15 residues. CDR1 SNHLY and CDR2 FYNNEI come from the germline V gene. V lost 5 bases to trimming and J lost 4 bases, with 15 bases between them. CDR3 sequence (DNA): TGTGCCAGCAGTCAAAGACAGGTGCCGGGAAACACCATATATTTT. This encodes CASSQRQVPGNTIYF.

The V and J genes are TRBV27 and TRBJ2-5; D possibly corresponds to TRBD1 (5 bases). The J call may be faulty, since TRBJ2-7 better matches the DNA end. The CDR3 sequence is 16 residues long. Germline loops: CDR1 MNHEY, CDR2 SMNVEV (reference sequence). Written as DNA, the CDR3 is TGTGCCAGCAGTTTATCGGGGCTAGACCCCTCCTACGAGCAGTACTTC. Translating it yields CASSLSGLDPSYEQYF.

V is TRBV28 and J is TRBJ2-3, with 10 bases aligning to TRBD1. Per the germline V gene, CDR1 is MDHEN and CDR2 is SYDVKM. After removal of 3 bases from V and 2 bases from J, the junction contained 8 bases not matched to a gene. The CDR3 consists of 17 residues. CDR3 coding DNA: TGTGCCAGCAGTTTCCTCGACAGGGGGCGAGTCACAGATACGCAGTATTTT. The encoded protein is CASSFLDRGRVTDTQYF.

The chain combines TRBV6-6 with TRBJ1-2, with unresolved D. Between the trimmed V and J ends, which lost 7 bases and 5 bases, there was a span of 14 bases. The CDR3 runs 13 residues. Germline-derived CDR1 and CDR2 are MNHNY and SVGAGI (reference sequence). CDR3 DNA sequence: TGTGCCAGCACCAAAGAGGTGAATTATGGCTACACCTTC. Encoded protein: CASTKEVNYGYTF.

The chain carries TRBV5-8 and TRBJ1-5; TRBD1 is a possible D gene (5 bases). The CDR3 totals 14 residues. V was trimmed by 2 bases and J by 6 bases, leaving 12 bases between them. Looked up from germline, CDR1 is SGHTS and CDR2 is YDEGEE. The DNA for the CDR3 is TGTGCCAGCAGCTTAAGGGACTTACCTCAGCCCCAGCATTTT. This translates into CASSLRDLPQPQHF.

The chain joins TRBV11-2 to TRBJ1-1; D possibly corresponds to TRBD1 (6 bases). Germline CDR1 and CDR2: SGHAT and FQNNGV. CDR3 length: 13 amino acids. V was pared by 0 bases and J by 11 bases, with 13 bases between. Written as DNA, the CDR3 is TGTGCCAGCAGCTTAGATCGGGGGGCGCACGCTTTCTTT. As protein: CASSLDRGAHAFF.

This clone was found once. The genes are TRBV11-3 and TRBJ2-3; 7 nucleotides agree with TRBD2. The CDR3 has 15 residues. Germline CDR1 reads SGHNT; CDR2 reads YENEEA. V was pared by 0 bases and J by 6 bases, with 6 bases of the junction left unmatched. Written as DNA, the CDR3 is TGTGCCAGCAGCTTAGATGGGACTACCGAGGATACGCAGTATTTT. Its protein is CASSLDGTTEDTQYF.

The J gene is TRBJ1-1, the V gene TRBV29-1; 7 bases are shared with TRBD1. Germline CDR1 and CDR2: SQVTM and ANQGSEA. V lost 1 base to trimming and J lost 3 bases; unmatched junction nucleotides: 8. The CDR3 totals 15 residues. The CDR3 DNA reads as TGCAGCGTTGAAGCCCAGGGGGTGGGAGACACTGAAGCTTTCTTT. Its translation is CSVEAQGVGDTEAFF.

The genes are TRBV6-1 and TRBJ2-5, with 7 bases identical to TRBD2. The V segment lost 2 bases and the J segment 5 bases; nucleotides outside the gene matches: 20. Germline V gives CDR1 MNHNS, CDR2 SASEGT. This CDR3 has 19 residues. The CDR3 is CASSEYGFCGSGCQETQYF. CDR3 DNA sequence: TGTGCCAGCAGTGAATACGGCTTTTGCGGGAGTGGGTGTCAGGAGACCCAGTACTTC.

The rearrangement links TRBV6-4 to TRBJ2-2; 8 bases match TRBD2. Germline assignment: CDR1 MRHNA and CDR2 SNTAGT. Losses at the gene ends were 6 bases for V and 7 bases for J; bases not matched to a gene: 16. This CDR3 has 17 amino acids. CDR3 amino acids: CASSPGSGLGSVGELFF. CDR3 nucleotides: TGTGCCAGCAGCCCCGGGTCGGGACTAGGGAGCGTCGGGGAGCTGTTTTTT.

The V call is TRBV2, the J call TRBJ2-5, with TRBD1 as a possible D gene (5 bases). V dropped 7 bases and J dropped 0 bases, with 15 bases sitting between them. Looked up from germline, CDR1 is SNHLY and CDR2 is FYNNEI. The CDR3 loop spans 15 amino acids. This CDR3 is CASNLQERYQETQYF. DNA for the CDR3: TGTGCCAGCAATCTACAGGAGAGGTACCAAGAGACCCAGTACTTC.

The chain combines TRBV10-3 with TRBJ1-2; D perhaps matches TRBD1 (6 bases). The CDR3 covers 12 residues. Trimming left V 11 bases short and J 6 bases short, with 16 bases between. Germline V gene sequence: CDR1 ENHRY, CDR2 SYGVKD. The CDR3 bases are TGTGCCTCAAAGGGGGTATCTGATGGCTACACCTTC. This sequence encodes CASKGVSDGYTF.

This chain joins TRBV6-6 and TRBJ2-7, with D unresolved. CDR3 length: 15 amino acids. Germline V gives CDR1 MNHNY, CDR2 SVGAGI (reference sequence). Trimming shortened V by 0 bases and J by 3 bases, and 12 bases separated the two germline ends. The DNA for the CDR3 is TGTGCCAGCAGTTACTCGCATGGGCAATTCTACGAGCAGTACTTC. Amino acids: CASSYSHGQFYEQYF.

The CDR3 here is CASSFRQESSYEQYF. CDR3 DNA sequence: TGCGCCAGCAGCTTTAGACAGGAGAGCTCCTACGAGCAGTACTTC. The chain uses TRBV4-1 and TRBJ2-7, with TRBD1 as a possible D gene (6 bases). Germline V gene data show CDR1 as MGHRA and CDR2 as YSYEKL. V was cut by 5 bases and J by 0 bases, with 14 bases left in between. CDR3 length: 15 amino acids.

The chain has TRBV27 and TRBJ1-5, with unresolved D. Germline CDR1 MNHEY, CDR2 SMNVEV (reference sequence). V lost 5 bases to trimming and J lost 0 bases, with 11 bases between them. CDR3 size: 15 residues. CDR3 in amino acids: CASSPHSDSNQPQHF. CDR3 sequence (DNA): TGTGCCAGCAGTCCACACAGTGATAGCAATCAGCCCCAGCATTTT.